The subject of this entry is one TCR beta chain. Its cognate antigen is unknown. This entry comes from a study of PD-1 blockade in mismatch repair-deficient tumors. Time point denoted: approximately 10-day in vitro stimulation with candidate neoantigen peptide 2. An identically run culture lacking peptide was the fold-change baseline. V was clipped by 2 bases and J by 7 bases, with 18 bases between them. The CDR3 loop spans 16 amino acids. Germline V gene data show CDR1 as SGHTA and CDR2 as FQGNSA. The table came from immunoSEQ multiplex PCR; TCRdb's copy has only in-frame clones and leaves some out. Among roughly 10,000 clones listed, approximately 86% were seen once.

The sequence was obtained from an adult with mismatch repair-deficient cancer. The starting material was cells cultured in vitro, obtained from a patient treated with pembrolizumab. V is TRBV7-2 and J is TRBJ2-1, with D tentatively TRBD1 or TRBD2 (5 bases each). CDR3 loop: CASSLTPGTGRNEQFF. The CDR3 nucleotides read TGTGCCAGCAGCTTAACTCCCGGGACGGGTAGGAATGAGCAGTTCTTC. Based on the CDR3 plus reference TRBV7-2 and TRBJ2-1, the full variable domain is GAGVSQSPSNKVTEKGKDVELRCDPISGHTALYWYRQSLGQGLEFLIYFQGNSAPDKSGLPSDRFSAERTGGSVSTLTIQRTQQEDSAVYLCASSLTPGTGRNEQFFGPGTRLTVL.